The clone carrying this T cell receptor beta chain was found a few times. Its antigen is still unknown. A read error is possible here, since a much larger clone lies one base away. This CDR3 has 12 amino acids. Trimming took 3 bases from V and 4 from J; bases not matched to a gene: 3. CDR1 is SQVTM, CDR2 ANQGSEA, per germline. The data were obtained in a study of molecular identifiers for immune sequencing clone quantification. General study results and limits: In CMV-specific effectors, clones above 20 copies held over 98% of molecules; naive, under 1%.

The use of previously described methods and listed TCR primers produced the bulk TCR libraries. TCRdb re-called the PCR reads through MiXCR, storing one row per CDR3 protein. Of hundreds of thousands of distinct CDR3 sequences in the sample, 25% were seen once. Every naive CD8 library was made from between about 17,000 and 1,100,000 sorted cells with 10%, 30% or 50% RNA. The sorting of naive CD8 T cells used the CD8+CD4-CCR7+CD45RA+ phenotype. This clonotype was obtained from a human donor in good health. Some libraries in this study had Jurkat cell RNA spiked in. Sequencing was carried out using naive CD8+ T cells from blood, with Jurkat cell RNA spiked in. This sample's subset: FACS-sorted CD8+CD4-CCR7+CD45RA+ naive T cells. The rearrangement uses TRBV29-1 and TRBJ2-7; TRBD1 matches 7 bases. The CDR3 DNA is TGCAGCGTTGAGGCACAGGGGTACGAGCAGTACTTC. Protein sequence: CSVEAQGYEQYF.